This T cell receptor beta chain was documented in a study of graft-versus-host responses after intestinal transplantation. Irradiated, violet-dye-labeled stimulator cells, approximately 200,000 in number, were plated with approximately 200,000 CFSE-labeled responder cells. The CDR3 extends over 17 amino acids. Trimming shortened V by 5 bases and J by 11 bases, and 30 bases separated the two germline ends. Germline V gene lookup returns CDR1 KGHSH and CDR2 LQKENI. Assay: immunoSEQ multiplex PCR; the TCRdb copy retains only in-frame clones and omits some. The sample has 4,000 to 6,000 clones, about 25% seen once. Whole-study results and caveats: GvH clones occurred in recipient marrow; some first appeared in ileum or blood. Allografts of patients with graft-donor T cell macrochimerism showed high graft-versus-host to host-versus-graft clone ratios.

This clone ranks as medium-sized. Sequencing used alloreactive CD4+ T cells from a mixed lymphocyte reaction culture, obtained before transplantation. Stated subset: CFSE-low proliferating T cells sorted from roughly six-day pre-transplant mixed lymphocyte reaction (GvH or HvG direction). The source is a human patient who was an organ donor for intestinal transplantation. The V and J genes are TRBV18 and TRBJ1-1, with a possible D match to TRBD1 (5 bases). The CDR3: CASSTLTGALGAGGAFF. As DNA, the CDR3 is TGTGCCAGCTCAACACTTACCGGGGCCCTCGGCGCGGGGGGGGCTTTCTTT.